This TCR beta chain was recorded in a study of cytomegalovirus exposure and HLA in healthy donors. Broader study findings: At a 0.05 false discovery rate, a later analysis found 16,951 TCR beta sequences to be associated with HLA alleles.

In the case of this clone: The antigen is undetermined.

The PCR contained 60 Vbeta and 13 Jbeta primers. Produced via immunoSEQ multiplex PCR; TCRdb's table is partial and in-frame only. This repertoire shows around 150,000 clones, about four fifths found once; its top ten account for roughly 4%. The CDR3 has 15 amino acids. V was clipped by 0 bases and J by 0 bases, with 6 bases between them. The germline CDR1 and CDR2 sequences are SGHRS and YFSETQ. Each of the donors was a healthy bone marrow donor. The receptor was derived from a man aged 35-49 years in good health and CMV-seropositive. The sample was PBMCs. This chain uses TRBV5-1 with TRBJ2-2, with a tentative D call TRBD2 (5 bases). The CDR3 DNA sequence: TGCGCCAGCAGCTTGGCTAGCCCGAACACCGGGGAGCTGTTTTTT. Encoded protein: CASSLASPNTGELFF.